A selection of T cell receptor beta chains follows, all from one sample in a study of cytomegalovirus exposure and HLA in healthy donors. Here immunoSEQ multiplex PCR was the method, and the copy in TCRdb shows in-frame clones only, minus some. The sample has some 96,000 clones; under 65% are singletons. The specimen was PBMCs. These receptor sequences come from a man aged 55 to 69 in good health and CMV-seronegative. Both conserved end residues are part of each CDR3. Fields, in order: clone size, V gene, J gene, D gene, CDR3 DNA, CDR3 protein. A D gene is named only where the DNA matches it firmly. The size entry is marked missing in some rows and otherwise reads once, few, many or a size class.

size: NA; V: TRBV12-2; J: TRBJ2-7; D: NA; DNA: TGTGCAAGTCGCTTAGGGGGACCGGGACTACATACTTTGAGGCACGAGCAGTACTTC; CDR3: CASRLGGPGLHTLRHEQYF
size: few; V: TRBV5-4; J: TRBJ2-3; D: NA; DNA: TGTGCCAGCAGCTTGTCCGGGATCGACGATACGCAGTATTTT; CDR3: CASSLSGIDDTQYF
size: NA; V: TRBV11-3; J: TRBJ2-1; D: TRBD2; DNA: TGTGCCAGCAGCTTTAGCGGGGGGGCTTTGTCGGGTGAGCAGTTCTTC; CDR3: CASSFSGGALSGEQFF
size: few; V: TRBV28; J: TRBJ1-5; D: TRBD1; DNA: TGTGCCAGCAGTTCCCCGGACAGGAGACAGCCCCAGCATTTT; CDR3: CASSSPDRRQPQHF
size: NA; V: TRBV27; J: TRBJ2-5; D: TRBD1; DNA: TGTGCCAGCAGTCGGAGGACAGGGGGTGGAGAGACCCAGTACTTC; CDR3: CASSRRTGGGETQYF
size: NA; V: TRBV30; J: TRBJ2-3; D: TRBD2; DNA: TGTGCCTGGACCCGTTATCTAGCGGGAGAAGATACGCAGTATTTT; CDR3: CAWTRYLAGEDTQYF
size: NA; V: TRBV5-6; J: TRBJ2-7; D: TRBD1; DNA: TGTGCCAGCAGCTTGGTCGCGCAGGGGGCTCACGAGCAGTACTTC; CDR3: CASSLVAQGAHEQYF
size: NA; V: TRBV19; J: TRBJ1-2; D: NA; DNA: TGTGCCAGTACGTGGGCAGGGGATTTCTATGGCTACACCTTC; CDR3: CASTWAGDFYGYTF
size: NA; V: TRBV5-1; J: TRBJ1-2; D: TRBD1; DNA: TGCGCCAGCAGCTTGACCCCGGGACAGGGGGCGGATGGCTACACCTTC; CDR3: CASSLTPGQGADGYTF
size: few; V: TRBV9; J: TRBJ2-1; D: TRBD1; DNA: TGTGCCAGCAGCGCCGACAGGGAAACTATCAATGAGCAGTTCTTC; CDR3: CASSADRETINEQFF
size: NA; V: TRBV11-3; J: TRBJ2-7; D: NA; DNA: TGTGCCAGCAGCTTAGTCCCTGACAGGACCCGTTCCTACGAGCAGTACTTC; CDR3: CASSLVPDRTRSYEQYF
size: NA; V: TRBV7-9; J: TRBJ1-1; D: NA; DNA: TGTGCCAGCAGCTACGACAGAGCCACTGAAGCTTTCTTT; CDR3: CASSYDRATEAFF
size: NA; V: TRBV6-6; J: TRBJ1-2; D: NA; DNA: TGTGCCAGCAGCCTCGACTTTGGCTACACCTTC; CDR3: CASSLDFGYTF
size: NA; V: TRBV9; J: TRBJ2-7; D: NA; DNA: TGTGCCAGCAGCGTCGGGTCAACCGGATCCTACGAGCAGTACTTC; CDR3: CASSVGSTGSYEQYF
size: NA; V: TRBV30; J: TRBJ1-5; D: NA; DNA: TGTGCCTGGAGTGCTCGAGGACACCAGCCCCAGCATTTT; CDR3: CAWSARGHQPQHF
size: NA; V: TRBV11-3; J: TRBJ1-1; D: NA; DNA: TGTGCCATCTCCGGGGGCACTGAAGCTTTCTTT; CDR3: CAISGGTEAFF
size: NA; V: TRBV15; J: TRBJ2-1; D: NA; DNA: TGTGCCACCAGCGGCACAGGGGGGGCCTACAATGAGCAGTTCTTC; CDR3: CATSGTGGAYNEQFF
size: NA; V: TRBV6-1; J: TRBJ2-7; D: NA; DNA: TGTGCCAGCAGCCCTCAGGGGTTACCCTACGAGCAGTACTTC; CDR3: CASSPQGLPYEQYF
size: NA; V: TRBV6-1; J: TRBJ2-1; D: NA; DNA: TGTGCCAGCAGTCATGGGGGCCCTAATGAGCAGTTCTTC; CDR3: CASSHGGPNEQFF
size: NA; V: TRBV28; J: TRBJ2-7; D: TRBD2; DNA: TGTGCCAGCGGAGTCCCGACTAGCGGCTACGAGCAGTACTTC; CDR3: CASGVPTSGYEQYF
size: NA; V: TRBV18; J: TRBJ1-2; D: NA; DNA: TGTGCCAGCTCCCGTCTTAACGGACAGCCTAACTATGGCTACACCTTC; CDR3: CASSRLNGQPNYGYTF
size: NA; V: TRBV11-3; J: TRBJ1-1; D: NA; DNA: TGTGCCAGCAGCTCAACACAGGGTTTGACGAACACTGAAGCTTTCTTT; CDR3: CASSSTQGLTNTEAFF
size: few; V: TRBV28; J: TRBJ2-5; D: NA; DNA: TGTGCCAGCAGTTTTATGAACACCCAAGAGACCCAGTACTTC; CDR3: CASSFMNTQETQYF
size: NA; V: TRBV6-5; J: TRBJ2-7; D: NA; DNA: TGTGCCAGCAGCTATTCGGGACACGGCATTTCTGAGCAGTACTTC; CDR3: CASSYSGHGISEQYF
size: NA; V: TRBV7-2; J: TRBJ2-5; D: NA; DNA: TGTGCCAGCAGCTTAGTGGGGCGTGAGACCCAGTACTTC; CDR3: CASSLVGRETQYF
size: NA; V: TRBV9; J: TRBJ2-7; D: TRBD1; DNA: TGTGCCAGCTCCTCGGGGGACAGGTACGAGCAGTACTTC; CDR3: CASSSGDRYEQYF
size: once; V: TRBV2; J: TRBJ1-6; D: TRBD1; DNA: TGTGCCAGCAGTGTAGTGACAGGGGCCTCACCCCTCCACTTT; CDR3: CASSVVTGASPLHF
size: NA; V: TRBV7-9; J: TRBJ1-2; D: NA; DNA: TGTTCCAGCTTAGAGGATGGCTACACCTTC; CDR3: CSSLEDGYTF
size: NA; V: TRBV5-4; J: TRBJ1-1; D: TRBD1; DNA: TGTGCCAGCAGGAAGGACGTAGGACAGGGAAGTACTGAAGCTTTCTTT; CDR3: CASRKDVGQGSTEAFF
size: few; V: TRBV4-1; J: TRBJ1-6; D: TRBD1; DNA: TGCGCCAGCAGCCAGGGGACAGGGCCGCTAAATTCACCCCTCCACTTT; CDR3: CASSQGTGPLNSPLHF
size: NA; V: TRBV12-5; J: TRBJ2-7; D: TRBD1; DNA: TGTGCCACAGCTCCGGGACAGTCTTTCGAGCAGTACTTC; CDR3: CATAPGQSFEQYF
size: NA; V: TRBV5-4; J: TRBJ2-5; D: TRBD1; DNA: TGTGCCAGCAGCACCGACAGGGGGCGCGTTCAAGAGACCCAGTACTTC; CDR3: CASSTDRGRVQETQYF
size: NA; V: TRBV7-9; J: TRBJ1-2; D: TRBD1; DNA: TGTTCCAGCAGCTTGTCAGGGGGCTCTGGCTACACCTTC; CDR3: CSSSLSGGSGYTF
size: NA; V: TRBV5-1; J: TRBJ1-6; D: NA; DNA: TGCGCCAGCAGCTTGGTGGGCGCAGATAATTCACCCCTCCACTTT; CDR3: CASSLVGADNSPLHF
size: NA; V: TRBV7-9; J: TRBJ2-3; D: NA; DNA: TGTGCCAGCAGCAAAGACGGGGGAGATACGCAGTATTTT; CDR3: CASSKDGGDTQYF
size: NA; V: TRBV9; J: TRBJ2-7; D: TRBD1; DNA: TGTGCCAGCAGCGTATCCGACAGGGGCTCCTACGAGCAGTACTTC; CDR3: CASSVSDRGSYEQYF
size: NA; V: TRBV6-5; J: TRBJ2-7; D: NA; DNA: TGTGCCAGCAGCCCAGGGGTCCACGAGCAGTACTTC; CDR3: CASSPGVHEQYF
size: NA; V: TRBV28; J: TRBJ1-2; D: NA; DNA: TGTGCCAGCACCCCGCCGGGCAGGGAGGCCTATGGCTACACCTTC; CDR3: CASTPPGREAYGYTF
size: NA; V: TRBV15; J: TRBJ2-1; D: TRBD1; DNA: TGTGCCACCAGCAGAGGGCAGGGGGATCACAATGGGCAGTTCTTC; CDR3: CATSRGQGDHNGQFF
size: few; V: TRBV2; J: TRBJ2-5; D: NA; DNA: TGTGCCAGCCTCGGGGGGCACCAAGAGACCCAGTACTTC; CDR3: CASLGGHQETQYF
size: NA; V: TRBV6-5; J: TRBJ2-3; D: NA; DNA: TGTGCCAGCAGTTATCAGGGGTCGGGATTACCAGATACGCAGTATTTT; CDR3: CASSYQGSGLPDTQYF
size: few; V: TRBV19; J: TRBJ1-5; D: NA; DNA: TGTGCCAGTAGTAAAAGCCCCCAGCCCCAGCATTTT; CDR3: CASSKSPQPQHF
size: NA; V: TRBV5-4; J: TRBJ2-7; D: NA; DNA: TGTGCCAGCAGCCCCCCAGGGGTGATCTCCTACGAGCAGTACTTC; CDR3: CASSPPGVISYEQYF